This record covers a single T cell receptor beta chain. Its target is not known. This entry comes from a study of cytomegalovirus exposure and HLA in healthy donors. Study at large: An earlier analysis identified 110 million or so unique TCR beta sequences in 150 million to 200 million T cells.

Whole-study findings and limits: Reports described diagnosis of cytomegalovirus status by the classifier as highly specific and sensitive. The listing of roughly 160 TCR beta chains classed them as cytomegalovirus-associated.

PCR primers comprised 60 Vbeta and 13 Jbeta primers. Authors' analysis steps: Roughly 10 million shared chains were among 80 million or so unique TCR beta chains counted in a later analysis. Data came from immunoSEQ multiplex PCR; TCRdb stores just in-frame clones and leaves some out. The DNA gave D and trimming, while V, J and clone size come from that table. Its table lists 150,000 to 200,000 clones. Sequencing used PBMCs. This sequence was found in an older woman in good health and CMV-seronegative.

The CDR3 region is CASSLGQDSGNTIYF. The CDR3 DNA sequence: TGTGCCAGCAGCTTGGGACAGGACTCTGGAAACACCATATATTTT. This chain links TRBV5-8 with TRBJ1-3; D is perhaps TRBD1 (6 bases). With 0 bases removed from V and 0 bases from J, the gap between germline ends came to 7 bases. Germline V gives CDR1 SGHTS, CDR2 YDEGEE. The CDR3 spans 15 residues.